What follows are 31 T cell receptor beta chains derived from one specimen sequenced in a study of blood T cell repertoires in COVID-19 (dated by TCRdb to the early 2020s). The library came from the immunoSEQ multiplex PCR assay. TCRdb re-hosts the immuneACCESS table, in-frame sequences only. Its copies lack some clones; in the studies checked, an unresolved V gene accounts for under half of them, and the cause for the rest is not known. Recorded for this sample are approximately 190,000 clones; about 80% of them occurred a single time. 5.5% to 8.5% of the sample lies in the top ten. Material for sequencing was peripheral blood. These receptors were taken from a man in his sixties with acute or convalescent COVID-19.

Concerning this clone itself: This may be a read error, as it is one base from a much larger clone. The chain has TRBV3-1 (or the pseudogene TRBV3-2) and TRBJ2-2; D remains ambiguous. The CDR3 is made up of 14 amino acids. CDR1 LGHDT and CDR2 YNNKEL come from the germline V gene (reference sequence). Trimming pared 3 bases from V and 6 bases from J, leaving 11 bases between. The CDR3 bases are TGTGCCAGCAGCCAGACCCGGAGATCCGGGGAGCTGTTTTTT. Its translation: CASSQTRRSGELFF.

This chain uses TRBV3-1 (or the pseudogene TRBV3-2) with TRBJ1-5; no reliable D call. The germline V gene encodes CDR1 LGHDT and CDR2 YNNKEL (reference sequence). Between the trimmed V and J ends, which lost 0 bases and 7 bases, there was a span of 7 bases. This CDR3 has 13 amino acids. The CDR3 DNA sequence: TGTGCCAGCAGCCAAGAATTGCGGCAGCCCCAGCATTTT. Protein product: CASSQELRQPQHF.

The chain combines TRBV13 with TRBJ1-2; 8 bases are shared with TRBD1. From germline, CDR1 is PRHDT and CDR2 FYEKMQ (reference sequence). The V gene end was trimmed by 3 bases and the J gene end by 2 bases; junction bases not matched to a gene: 8. CDR3 length: 16 residues. The CDR3 sequence is CASSLSGGRWNYGYTF. The CDR3 DNA sequence: TGTGCCAGCAGCTTGTCAGGGGGCCGATGGAACTATGGCTACACCTTC. The full variable domain, its missing parts supplied by reference TRBV13 and TRBJ1-2, is AAGVIQSPRHLIKEKRETATLKCYPIPRHDTVYWYQQGPGQDPQFLISFYEKMQSDKGSIPDRFSAQQFSDYHSELNMSSLELGDSALYFCASSLSGGRWNYGYTFGSGTRLTVV.

This clone is a singleton in its sample. The rearrangement joins TRBV16 to TRBJ1-1; the D gene is possibly TRBD1 (5 bases). V was clipped by 0 bases and J by 3 bases, with 8 bases between them. The CDR3 extends over 14 amino acids. Per the germline V gene, CDR1 is KGHSY and CDR2 is FQNENV. CDR3 sequence: CASSQSGGYTEAFF. The CDR3 nucleotides are TGTGCCAGCAGCCAATCGGGGGGTTACACTGAAGCTTTCTTT.

The V gene is TRBV10-3, the J gene TRBJ1-6; D is undetermined. V shed 3 bases and J shed 9 bases, with 6 bases lying between them. Germline CDR1 and CDR2: ENHRY and SYGVKD. There are 12 residues in the CDR3. CDR3 region: CAISDGVSPLHF. The CDR3 DNA follows: TGTGCCATCAGTGATGGAGTTTCACCCCTCCACTTT.

V usage is TRBV12-3 or TRBV12-4 and J usage is TRBJ1-1; D remains ambiguous. V lost 5 bases and J lost 1, with 8 bases in between. CDR3 length: 13 residues. CDR3 sequence reads: CASSRTENTEAFF. CDR3 bases: TGTGCCAGCAGTCGGACTGAGAACACTGAAGCTTTCTTT.

The chain combines TRBV4-2 with TRBJ2-3, with a possible D match to TRBD1 (6 bases). The CDR3 is 14 amino acids. The germline CDR1 and CDR2 sequences are LGHNA and YNFKEQ. V lost 0 bases and J 3 bases, leaving 7 bases between the germline ends. CDR3 nucleotide sequence: TGTGCCAGCAGCCAAGAGGGGGCGACAGATACGCAGTATTTT. Its translation: CASSQEGATDTQYF.

This chain joins TRBV19 and TRBJ2-1, with D possibly matching TRBD2 (5 bases). Trimming removed 1 base from V and 4 bases from J, with 11 bases in between. Germline loops: CDR1 LNHDA, CDR2 SQIVND (reference sequence). CDR3 length: 15 residues. The CDR3 loop is CASSIVGRIYNEQFF. DNA of the CDR3: TGTGCCAGTAGTATAGTGGGGAGAATATACAATGAGCAGTTCTTC.

DNA for the CDR3: TGTGCCAGCAGTTACTCAAGCGGGGAGCGCACAGATACGCAGTATTTT. It is translated as CASSYSSGERTDTQYF. The chain carries TRBV6-5 and TRBJ2-3; 7 bases align to TRBD2. The trim removed 0 bases at V and 1 base at J, leaving 4 bases unmatched. CDR1 and CDR2 from the germline V gene are MNHEY and SVGAGI. There are 16 residues in the CDR3.

The V call is TRBV6-6, the J call TRBJ2-1; 8 bases align to TRBD1. Trimming at V came to 5 bases and at J to 6 bases, leaving 18 bases not matched to a gene. In germline, CDR1 is MNHNY, CDR2 SVGAGI (reference sequence). This CDR3 region has 18 residues. The CDR3 spells CASSRTGPSFSPINEQFF. In DNA, the CDR3 is TGTGCCAGCAGTCGGACAGGGCCCTCTTTTTCCCCGATCAATGAGCAGTTCTTC.

There are many counts of this clone. The CDR3 nucleotides read TGTGCCAGCAGCTTGGCCCTGGGACAGCGGGAGAGCTCCTACGAGCAGTACTTC. This gives the protein CASSLALGQRESSYEQYF. J is TRBJ2-7 and V is TRBV5-6; a possible D gene is TRBD2 (8 bases). V lost 0 bases to trimming and J lost 0 bases, with 19 bases between them. The germline V gene encodes CDR1 SGHDT and CDR2 YYEEEE. The CDR3 runs 18 residues.

The chain combines TRBV5-4 with TRBJ2-1; 12 bases are shared with TRBD2. The CDR3 extends over 15 amino acids. Germline V gives CDR1 SGHNT, CDR2 YYREEE (reference sequence). The ends lost 4 bases at V and 9 bases at J; junction bases unmatched: 8. The CDR3 loop reads CASSQPSGGAGEQFF. The CDR3 DNA is TGTGCCAGCAGCCAACCTAGCGGGGGGGCCGGTGAGCAGTTCTTC.

This clone was recorded once. The chain combines TRBV11-1 with TRBJ2-3; 8 bases line up with TRBD2. CDR1 and CDR2 from the germline V gene are SGHAT and FQDESV (reference sequence). Trimming cost V 5 bases and J 5 bases; bases outside gene matches: 6. This CDR3 has 14 amino acids. CDR3 DNA sequence: TGTGCCAGCAGCGACGGGGGGGCCAGAGATACGCAGTATTTT. This encodes CASSDGGARDTQYF.

This clone was observed once. The chain joins TRBV3-1 (or the pseudogene TRBV3-2) to TRBJ2-7; TRBD2 agrees at 9 bases. The V gene end was trimmed by 4 bases and the J gene end by 0 bases; junction bases not matched to a gene: 4. Germline lookup yields CDR1 LGHDT and CDR2 YNNKEL (reference sequence). CDR3 length equals 15 residues. CDR3: CASSPSGTSSYEQYF. In DNA, the CDR3 is TGTGCCAGCAGCCCTAGCGGGACGAGCTCCTACGAGCAGTACTTC.

This sequence joins TRBV7-3 and TRBJ2-1; 9 nucleotides agree with TRBD2. The CDR3 runs 16 residues. Germline trimming cut 3 bases from V and 0 bases from J; bases unmatched to any gene: 3. Germline V gene lookup returns CDR1 SGHTA and CDR2 FQGTGA. CDR3 DNA: TGTGCCAGCAGCTTGCTAGCGGGGTCCTCCTACAATGAGCAGTTCTTC. It codes for CASSLLAGSSYNEQFF.

The rearrangement links TRBV12-5 to TRBJ2-3; 7 nucleotides agree with TRBD1. Germline V gives CDR1 LGHNT, CDR2 FRNRAP. Trimming at V came to 1 base and at J to 3 bases, leaving 4 bases not matched to a gene. This CDR3 has 15 residues. CDR3 sequence reads: CASGLGQGQTDTQYF. CDR3 bases: TGTGCTAGTGGTTTGGGACAGGGCCAGACAGATACGCAGTATTTT.

V gene TRBV3-1 (or the pseudogene TRBV3-2) combines with J gene TRBJ2-2; maybe TRBD1 (6 bases). The CDR3 sequence is 13 residues long. The V gene's germline CDR1 is LGHDT and CDR2 YNNKEL (reference sequence). Trimming left V 4 bases short and J 5 bases short, with 8 bases between. The CDR3: CASSLQGTGELFF. For the CDR3, the DNA is TGTGCCAGCAGCCTACAGGGAACCGGGGAGCTGTTTTTT.

V gene TRBV5-1 combines with J gene TRBJ2-2; D is perhaps TRBD1 (6 bases). Germline V gene lookup returns CDR1 SGHRS and CDR2 YFSETQ. There are 15 residues in the CDR3. The ends were cut back, 0 bases at V and 7 bases at J, with 13 bases in the middle. This CDR3 is CASSLVGAWDGELFF. Written as DNA, the CDR3 is TGCGCCAGCAGCTTGGTGGGGGCTTGGGACGGGGAGCTGTTTTTT.

This clone came up once. The chain employs TRBV21-1 and TRBJ2-1; the DNA was not compared with TRBD2, the D call given in the table. TRBV21-1 is a known pseudogene. CDR3 size: 15 residues. CDR3 amino acids: CASSGRLRGSDEQFF. The CDR3, as DNA: TGTGCCAGCAGCGGGCGCCTGCGCGGGAGTGATGAGCAGTTCTTC.

This chain uses TRBV5-6 with TRBJ2-5; TRBD2 agrees at 8 bases. The germline V gene has CDR1 SGHDT and CDR2 YYEEEE. V dropped 4 bases and J dropped 1; count of bases not matched to a gene: 9. This CDR3 has 16 amino acids. CDR3: CASSPGGGTVQETQYF. CDR3 coding DNA: TGTGCCAGCAGCCCGGGGGGGGGAACCGTCCAAGAGACCCAGTACTTC. The whole variable domain, filled in from reference TRBV5-6 and TRBJ2-5, reads DAGVTQSPTHLIKTRGQQVTLRCSPKSGHDTVSWYQQALGQGPQFIFQYYEEEERQRGNFPDRFSGHQFPNYSSELNVNALLLGDSALYLCASSPGGGTVQETQYFGPGTRLLVL.

This clone appeared a few times. The chain carries TRBV9 and TRBJ1-1; 7 nucleotides line up with TRBD1. The CDR3 is 14 amino acids. Per the germline V gene, CDR1 is SGDLS and CDR2 is YYNGEE. The junction had 3 bases not matched to a gene; V was cut back by 0 bases and J by 4 bases. The CDR3 nucleotides read TGTGCCAGCAGCGTAGGACAGGGAGGCACTGAAGCTTTCTTT. This codes for CASSVGQGGTEAFF.

J is TRBJ1-6 and V is TRBV10-2; maybe TRBD1 (6 bases). Between the trimmed V and J ends, which lost 6 bases and 7 bases, there was a span of 13 bases. The CDR3 runs to 14 residues. The germline V gene has CDR1 WSHSY and CDR2 SAAADI. Here the CDR3 reads CASSGSRGNSPLHF. The CDR3 nucleotides read TGCGCCAGCAGCGGAAGCAGGGGCAATTCACCCCTCCACTTT.

The chain has TRBV3-1 (or the pseudogene TRBV3-2) and TRBJ1-2; possibly TRBD1 for D (6 bases). The CDR3 sequence is 13 residues long. Looked up from germline, CDR1 is LGHDT and CDR2 is YNNKEL (reference sequence). Trimming stripped 7 bases from V and 0 bases from J, with 9 bases between. The CDR3 loop reads CASTGVTNYGYTF. CDR3 DNA sequence: TGTGCCAGCACAGGGGTAACTAACTATGGCTACACCTTC.

This sequence joins TRBV4-1 and TRBJ2-1; 12 bases line up with TRBD2. CDR1 is MGHRA, CDR2 YSYEKL, per germline. Unmatched junction bases numbered 9, after V lost 4 bases and J lost 8 bases. The CDR3 consists of 16 residues. The CDR3: CASSRPASGRDDEQFF. CDR3 nucleotides: TGCGCCAGCAGCCGCCCCGCTAGCGGGAGGGACGATGAGCAGTTCTTC.

The CDR3 bases are TGTGCCAGCAATCGAGTTAGCACAGATACGCAGTATTTT. It codes for CASNRVSTDTQYF. This chain connects TRBV7-9 to TRBJ2-3; D unresolved. This CDR3 comprises 13 residues. Germline V gene data show CDR1 as SEHNR and CDR2 as FQNEAQ (reference sequence). Trimming removed 7 bases at V and 0 bases at J, with 8 bases between.

The chain uses TRBV21-1 and TRBJ1-1. TRBV21-1 is a documented pseudogene. The CDR3 contains 14 residues. In DNA form, the CDR3 reads TGTGCCAGCAGCAAGATTAGAGCGAACACTGAAGCTTTCTTT. As protein: CASSKIRANTEAFF.

The chain uses TRBV2 and TRBJ2-7, with a tentative D call TRBD1 (6 bases). Trimming stripped 0 bases from V and 4 bases from J, with 10 bases between. This CDR3 is 14 amino acids long. Germline CDR1 SNHLY, CDR2 FYNNEI. The CDR3 DNA is TGTGCCAGCAGTGAAGCAAGGGACAAGTACGAGCAGTACTTC. Amino acids: CASSEARDKYEQYF.

The chain joins TRBV2 to TRBJ1-1, with 10 bases identical to TRBD1. The junction had 8 bases not matched to a gene; V was cut back by 5 bases and J by 5 bases. Looked up from germline, CDR1 is SNHLY and CDR2 is FYNNEI. This CDR3 has 15 amino acids. The CDR3 loop reads CASSPDRGGYTEAFF. DNA for the CDR3: TGTGCCAGCAGTCCGGACAGGGGGGGATATACTGAAGCTTTCTTT. The full variable domain, rest sourced from reference TRBV2 and TRBJ1-1, is EPEVTQTPSHQVTQMGQEVILRCVPISNHLYFYWYRQILGQKVEFLVSFYNNEISEKSEIFDDQFSVERPDGSNFTLKIRSTKLEDSAMYFCASSPDRGGYTEAFFGQGTRLTVV.

This clone was observed once. The chain employs TRBV9 and TRBJ2-7; 7 bases align to TRBD2. Germline V gives CDR1 SGDLS, CDR2 YYNGEE. This CDR3 comprises 15 residues. Trimming cost V 0 bases and J 9 bases; bases outside gene matches: 12. The CDR3: CASSVAAGAPAVQYF. The CDR3 DNA follows: TGTGCCAGCAGCGTAGCGGCGGGAGCCCCCGCGGTGCAGTACTTC.

The chain links TRBV4-2 to TRBJ2-1; possibly TRBD2 for D (7 bases). Germline CDR1 reads LGHNA; CDR2 reads YNFKEQ. Trimming took 0 bases from V and 6 from J, leaving 18 bases between them. CDR3 size: 17 residues. For the CDR3, the DNA is TGTGCCAGCAGCCAAGATTCACCGGGGGGCCCGATCAATGAGCAGTTCTTC. Its protein product is CASSQDSPGGPINEQFF.

This chain's CDR3 is CASSGTGGSGNTIYF. In DNA form, the CDR3 reads TGCGCCAGCAGCGGGACAGGGGGCTCTGGAAACACCATATATTTT. The V gene is TRBV5-1, the J gene TRBJ1-3; 11 bases agree with TRBD1. The CDR3 loop spans 15 amino acids. V shed 4 bases and J 0 bases; nucleotides not matched to a gene: 0. In germline, CDR1 is SGHRS, CDR2 YFSETQ.